Here is one T cell receptor beta chain with its context. Its antigen is still unknown. These data come from a study of cytomegalovirus exposure and HLA in healthy donors. V was shortened by 9 bases and J by 2 bases, with 10 bases between the two germline ends. The CDR3 runs to 12 residues. Germline loops: CDR1 MDHEN, CDR2 SYDVKM. The study ran its PCR with 60 Vbeta and 13 Jbeta primers. Produced via immunoSEQ multiplex PCR; TCRdb's table is partial and in-frame only. The sample consists of about 130,000 clones, about four fifths of them appearing once. Whole-study findings and limits: Around 160 TCR beta chains were listed as cytomegalovirus-associated.

Sequencing was performed on PBMCs. This chain links TRBV28 with TRBJ1-1; a weak D match, TRBD1 (6 bases). The TCR comes from a woman aged 40 to 49 in good health and CMV-seronegative. Written as DNA, the CDR3 is TGTGCCAGTAGACAGGCCAACACTGAAGCTTTCTTT. This sequence encodes CASRQANTEAFF.